This T cell receptor (beta chain) is from a study of OX40 agonist ivuxolimab in advanced cancers. Study-wide results and caveats: Still undetermined is the antigen specificity of the expanded peripheral T cells.

V lost 1 base to trimming and J lost 5 bases; unmatched junction nucleotides: 9. CDR3 length: 18 residues. The germline V gene encodes CDR1 LGHNA and CDR2 YSLEER. Comments on this clone: Antigen unknown.

Produced via immunoSEQ multiplex PCR; TCRdb's table is partial and in-frame only. The sample lists 52,000 or so clones, approximately 87% occurring once. This receptor was obtained from an adult with an advanced solid tumor such as melanoma, head and neck, liver or kidney cancer. Sequencing was performed on CD4+ or CD8+ T cells sorted from blood, taken in a trial of the OX40 agonist ivuxolimab. V and J are TRBV4-3 and TRBJ2-3, with 13 bases matching TRBD2. DNA of the CDR3: TGCGCCAGCAGCCAAGGACCGGGACTAGCGGGGAGGGGAGATACGCAGTATTTT. It yields the protein CASSQGPGLAGRGDTQYF.